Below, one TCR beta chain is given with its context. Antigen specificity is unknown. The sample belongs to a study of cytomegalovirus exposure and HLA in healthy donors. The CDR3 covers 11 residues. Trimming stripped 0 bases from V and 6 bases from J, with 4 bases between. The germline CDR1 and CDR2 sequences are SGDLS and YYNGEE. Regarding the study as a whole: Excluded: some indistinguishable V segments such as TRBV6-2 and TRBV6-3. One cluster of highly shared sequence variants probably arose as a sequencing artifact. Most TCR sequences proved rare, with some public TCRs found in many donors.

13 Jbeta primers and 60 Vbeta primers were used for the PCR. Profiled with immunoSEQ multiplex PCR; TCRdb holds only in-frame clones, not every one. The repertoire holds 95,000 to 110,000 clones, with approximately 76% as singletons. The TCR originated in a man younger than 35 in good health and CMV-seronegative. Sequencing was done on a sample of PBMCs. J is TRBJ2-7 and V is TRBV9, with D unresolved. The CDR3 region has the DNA TGTGCCAGCAGCGTAGGGGCCGAGCAGTACTTC. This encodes CASSVGAEQYF. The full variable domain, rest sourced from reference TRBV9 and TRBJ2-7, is DSGVTQTPKHLITATGQRVTLRCSPRSGDLSVYWYQQSLDQGLQFLIQYYNGEERAKGNILERFSAQQFPDLHSELNLSSLELGDSALYFCASSVGAEQYFGPGTRLTVT.